This TCR beta chain was identified in a study of T cell repertoires in cytomegalovirus infection. On the study more broadly: CMV infection plus the matching HLA type was flagged by public TCR beta signatures. Findings and caveats of the study: HLA-C-restricted CMV-specific TCR beta clonotypes prevailed in the ex vivo response. Of the TCR beta families, the public ones yielded a cumulative frequency that identified carriers of CMV plus the relevant HLA.

Using its own MiXCR run on the reads, TCRdb lists one record per CDR3 protein. The repertoire holds hundreds of thousands of distinct CDR3 sequences, with 11% as singletons. The CDR3 extends over 16 amino acids. Germline V lookup: CDR1 MNHEY, CDR2 SMNVEV (reference sequence). V shed 8 bases, J shed 4 bases, and the junction held 9 bases outside the gene matches. On this clonotype: The antigen is unknown. A much larger clone differs from this one at a single base, so this may be a read error.

Sequenced material: PBMCs. This clonotype was sampled from a human donor in good health (CMV status not recorded). Some clones in this sample may be carry-over from other donors' samples. This chain uses TRBV27 with TRBJ2-2, with 11 bases fitting TRBD2. The CDR3 reads CASSGTGTSGTGELFF. The CDR3 bases are TGTGCCAGCTCCGGCACCGGGACTAGCGGCACCGGGGAGCTGTTTTTT.